This T cell receptor beta chain was found in a study of cytomegalovirus exposure and HLA in healthy donors. The study, taken as a whole, reports: It was assumed in the presence/absence analyses that sequencing depth was roughly uniform across donors.

V lost 4 bases and J lost 0, with 16 bases in between. The CDR3 is 16 amino acids. Germline CDR1 SGHRS, CDR2 YFSETQ. To note about this clone: Its antigen is undetermined.

The PCR ran on 60 Vbeta and 13 Jbeta primers. The assay was immunoSEQ multiplex PCR, and TCRdb's table has in-frame clones only and misses some. The sample lists 100,000 to 150,000 clones; 84% were seen once. The gene calls are TRBV5-1 and TRBJ1-1; D uncertain. The clonotype originates from a man in his fifties or sixties in good health and CMV-seronegative. Sequenced: PBMCs. The CDR3 DNA is TGCGCCAGCAGCGCGGCCCCCGGGGAACTGAACACTGAAGCTTTCTTT. As protein: CASSAAPGELNTEAFF.